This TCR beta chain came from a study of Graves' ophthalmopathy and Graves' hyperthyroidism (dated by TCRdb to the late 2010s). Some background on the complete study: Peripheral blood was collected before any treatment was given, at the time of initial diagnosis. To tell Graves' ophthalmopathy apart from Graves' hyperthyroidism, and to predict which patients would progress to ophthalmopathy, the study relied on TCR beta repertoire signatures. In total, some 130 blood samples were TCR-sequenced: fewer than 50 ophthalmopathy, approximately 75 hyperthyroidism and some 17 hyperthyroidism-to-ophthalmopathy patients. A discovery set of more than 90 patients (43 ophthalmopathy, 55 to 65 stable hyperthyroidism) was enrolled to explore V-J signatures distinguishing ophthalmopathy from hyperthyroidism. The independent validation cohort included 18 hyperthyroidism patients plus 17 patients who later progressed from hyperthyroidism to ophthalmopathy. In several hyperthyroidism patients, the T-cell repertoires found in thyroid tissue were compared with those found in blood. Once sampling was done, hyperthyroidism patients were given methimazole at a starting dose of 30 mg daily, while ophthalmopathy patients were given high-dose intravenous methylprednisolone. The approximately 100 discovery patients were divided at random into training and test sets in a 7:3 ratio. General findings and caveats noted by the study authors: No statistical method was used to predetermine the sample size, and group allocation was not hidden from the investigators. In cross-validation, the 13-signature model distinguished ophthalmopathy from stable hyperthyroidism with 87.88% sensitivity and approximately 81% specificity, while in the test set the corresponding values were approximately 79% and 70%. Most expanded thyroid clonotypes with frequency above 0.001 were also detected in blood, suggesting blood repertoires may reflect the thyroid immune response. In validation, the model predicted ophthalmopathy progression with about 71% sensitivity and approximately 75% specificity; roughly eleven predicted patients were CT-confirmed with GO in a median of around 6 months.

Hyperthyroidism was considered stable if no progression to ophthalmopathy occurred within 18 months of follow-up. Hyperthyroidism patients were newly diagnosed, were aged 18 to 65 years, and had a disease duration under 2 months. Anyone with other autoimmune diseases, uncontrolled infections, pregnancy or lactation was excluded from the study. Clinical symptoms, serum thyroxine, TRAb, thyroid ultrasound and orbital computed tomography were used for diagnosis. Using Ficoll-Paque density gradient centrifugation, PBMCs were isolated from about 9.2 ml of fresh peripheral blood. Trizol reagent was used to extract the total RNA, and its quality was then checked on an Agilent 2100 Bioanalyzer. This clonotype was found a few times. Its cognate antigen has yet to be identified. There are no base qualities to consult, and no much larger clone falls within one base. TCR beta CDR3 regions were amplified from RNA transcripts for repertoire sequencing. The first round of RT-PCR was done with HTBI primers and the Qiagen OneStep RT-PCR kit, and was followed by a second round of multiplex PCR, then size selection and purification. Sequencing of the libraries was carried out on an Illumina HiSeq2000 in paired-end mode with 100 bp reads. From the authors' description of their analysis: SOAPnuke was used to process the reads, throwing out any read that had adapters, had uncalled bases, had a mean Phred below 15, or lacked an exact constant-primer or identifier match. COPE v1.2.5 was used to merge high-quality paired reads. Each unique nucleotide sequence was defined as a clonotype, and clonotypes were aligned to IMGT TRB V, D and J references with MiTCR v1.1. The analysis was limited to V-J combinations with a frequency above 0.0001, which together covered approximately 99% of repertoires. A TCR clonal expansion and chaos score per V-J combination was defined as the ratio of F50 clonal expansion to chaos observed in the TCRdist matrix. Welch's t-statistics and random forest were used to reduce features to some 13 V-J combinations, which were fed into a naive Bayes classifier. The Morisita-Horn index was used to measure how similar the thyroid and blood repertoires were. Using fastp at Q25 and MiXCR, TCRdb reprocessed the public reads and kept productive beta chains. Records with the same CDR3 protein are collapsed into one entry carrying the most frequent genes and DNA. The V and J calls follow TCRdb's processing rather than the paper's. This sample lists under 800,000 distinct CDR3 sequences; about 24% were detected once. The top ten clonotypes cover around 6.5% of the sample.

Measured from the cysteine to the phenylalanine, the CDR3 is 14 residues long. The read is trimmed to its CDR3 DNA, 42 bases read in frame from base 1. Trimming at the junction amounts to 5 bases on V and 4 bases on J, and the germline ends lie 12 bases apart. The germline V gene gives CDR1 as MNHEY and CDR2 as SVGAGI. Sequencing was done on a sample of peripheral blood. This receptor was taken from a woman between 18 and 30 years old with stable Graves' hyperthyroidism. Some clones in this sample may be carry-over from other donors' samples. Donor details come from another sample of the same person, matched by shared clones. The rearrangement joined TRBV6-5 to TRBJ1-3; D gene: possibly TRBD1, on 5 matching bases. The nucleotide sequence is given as TGTGCCAGCAGTCTCCGGGGGGGGGGAAACACCATATATTTT. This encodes CASSLRGGGNTIYF.